This T cell receptor (beta chain) is from a study of OX40 agonist ivuxolimab in advanced cancers. Whole-study context: Ivuxolimab, which is an agonistic anti-OX40 (CD134) antibody, was administered to the patients. Hepatocellular carcinoma, melanoma, renal cell or head and neck cancer was diagnosed in the dose-escalation patients. Every 2 weeks, patients got intravenous ivuxolimab at one of six dose levels (0.01-10 mg/kg).

The CDR3 length is 14 residues. V was shortened by 1 base and J by 1 base, with 7 bases between the two germline ends. Per the germline V gene, CDR1 is SGHVS and CDR2 is FNYEAQ. Here immunoSEQ multiplex PCR was the method, and the copy in TCRdb shows in-frame clones only, minus some. The sample lists tens of thousands of clones, roughly 86% occurring once. This clonotype was sampled from an adult with an advanced solid tumor such as melanoma, head and neck, liver or kidney cancer. The sample here was CD4+ or CD8+ T cells sorted from blood, taken in a trial of the OX40 agonist ivuxolimab. V usage is TRBV7-6 and J usage is TRBJ1-1; D may be TRBD1 (5 bases). CDR3 amino acids: CASSLGQTNTEAFF. The CDR3 DNA reads as TGTGCCAGCAGCTTAGGACAGACGAACACTGAAGCTTTCTTT.